This passage covers 12 T cell receptor beta chains from one sample sequenced in a study of T cell responses to AZD1222 COVID-19 vaccine. Only in-frame clones appear in the TCRdb table, and some are missing; sequencing was by immunoSEQ multiplex PCR. The sample shows roughly 67,000 clones, 88% of them seen only once. The material sequenced was peripheral blood, taken on day 0 of AZD1222 vaccination. These receptors were taken from an adult in good health.

The rearrangement joins TRBV5-1 to TRBJ2-5; D gene ambiguous. This CDR3 is 15 amino acids long. Trimming took 5 bases from V and 0 from J, leaving 14 bases between them. Germline V CDR1 and CDR2: SGHRS, YFSETQ. As DNA, the CDR3 is TGCGCCAGCAGAAACGGCCTAGGGTACCAAGAGACCCAGTACTTC. It yields the protein CASRNGLGYQETQYF.

The chain joins TRBV30 to TRBJ1-6, with 8 bases that match TRBD1. This CDR3 comprises 14 residues. Looked up from germline, CDR1 is GTSNPN and CDR2 is SVGIG (reference sequence). V was clipped by 4 bases and J by 10 bases; unmatched bases: 9. The CDR3 protein is CAWNQDRVGSPLHF. The CDR3 bases are TGTGCCTGGAACCAGGACAGGGTAGGATCACCCCTCCACTTT.

The rearrangement uses TRBV7-6 and TRBJ2-5; 8 bases line up with TRBD1. The CDR3 contains 15 residues. CDR1 SGHVS and CDR2 FNYEAQ come from the germline V gene. V shed 3 bases, J shed 5 bases, and the junction held 8 bases outside the gene matches. This CDR3 is CASSLGQGAIETQYF. CDR3 coding DNA: TGTGCCAGCAGCTTGGGGCAGGGGGCGATCGAGACCCAGTACTTC.

CDR3 nucleotides: TGTGCCAGCAGCTTGGGGCTAGCGGGGGGAAGGGATACGCAGTATTTT. This encodes CASSLGLAGGRDTQYF. This chain uses TRBV5-6 with TRBJ2-3; 11 bases map to TRBD2. J lost 6 bases, V lost 0 bases, and 6 bases had no gene match. Per the germline V gene, CDR1 is SGHDT and CDR2 is YYEEEE. The CDR3 length is 16 residues.

The chain recombines TRBV27 with TRBJ1-2; D is perhaps TRBD1 (5 bases). Germline V gene lookup returns CDR1 MNHEY and CDR2 SMNVEV (reference sequence). V was cut by 3 bases and J by 6 bases, with 11 bases left in between. The CDR3 extends over 13 amino acids. Here the CDR3 DNA reads TGTGCCAGCAGTTTTCGGGGGATCGATGGCTACACCTTC. Translating it yields CASSFRGIDGYTF.

The rearrangement uses TRBV30 and TRBJ2-3; D is unresolved. V was cut by 3 bases and J by 2 bases, with 9 bases left in between. CDR1 is GTSNPN, CDR2 SVGIG, per germline (reference sequence). The CDR3 covers 13 residues. CDR3 sequence reads: CAWSPSLTDTQYF. CDR3 coding DNA: TGTGCCTGGAGCCCCTCCCTCACAGATACGCAGTATTTT.

DNA for the CDR3: TGTGCCAGCAGAGACCTCCTGGGGGGCAATCAGCCCCAGCATTTT. Translation: CASRDLLGGNQPQHF. The rearrangement uses TRBV6-5 and TRBJ1-5; tentative D call: TRBD1 (5 bases). V was cut by 6 bases and J by 2 bases, with 14 bases left in between. The germline V gene has CDR1 MNHEY and CDR2 SVGAGI. This CDR3 spans 15 amino acids.

For this clone: This same CDR3 is encoded by further DNA sequences in the sample. The V gene is TRBV7-9, the J gene TRBJ1-5, with D possibly matching TRBD1 (6 bases). V was shortened by 1 base and J by 2 bases, with 6 bases between the two germline ends. CDR1 SEHNR and CDR2 FQNEAQ come from the germline V gene (reference sequence). The CDR3 sequence is 14 residues long. The CDR3 coding sequence is TGTGCCAGCAGCTTAGAGGGGGGCAATCAGCCCCAGCATTTT. Translating it yields CASSLEGGNQPQHF.

The gene calls are TRBV12-3 or TRBV12-4 and TRBJ2-1; the D gene could be TRBD1 or TRBD2 (5 bases each). CDR3 length equals 13 residues. V lost 6 bases to trimming and J lost 10 bases, with 16 bases between them. The CDR3 loop is CASRVIGVAEQFF. For the CDR3, the DNA is TGTGCCAGCAGAGTGATAGGGGTAGCGGAGCAGTTCTTC.

V and J are TRBV2 and TRBJ2-1; 7 bases align to TRBD2. This CDR3 is 15 amino acids long. Trimming at V came to 6 bases and at J to 7 bases, leaving 12 bases not matched to a gene. Germline-derived CDR1 and CDR2 are SNHLY and FYNNEI. DNA for the CDR3: TGTGCCAGCAGGGGCGGGGGAGCGGGCTTTAATGAGCAGTTCTTC. It encodes CASRGGGAGFNEQFF.

V and J are TRBV30 and TRBJ2-7; 7 nucleotides agree with TRBD1. The V gene's germline CDR1 is GTSNPN and CDR2 SVGIG (reference sequence). The trim removed 8 bases at V and 5 bases at J, leaving 9 bases unmatched. This CDR3 comprises 12 residues. This chain's CDR3 is CAGTAHLNEQYF. CDR3 sequence (DNA): TGTGCCGGGACAGCGCACCTCAACGAGCAGTACTTC.

This chain connects TRBV5-4 to TRBJ2-3, with 11 bases matching TRBD1. Germline V lookup: CDR1 SGHNT, CDR2 YYREEE (reference sequence). The length of the CDR3 is 17 residues. The ends lost 3 bases at V and 1 base at J; junction bases unmatched: 7. The CDR3 sequence: CASSSGTGGFGTDTQYF. In nucleotides, the CDR3 is TGTGCCAGCAGCTCCGGGACAGGGGGTTTCGGCACAGATACGCAGTATTTT.